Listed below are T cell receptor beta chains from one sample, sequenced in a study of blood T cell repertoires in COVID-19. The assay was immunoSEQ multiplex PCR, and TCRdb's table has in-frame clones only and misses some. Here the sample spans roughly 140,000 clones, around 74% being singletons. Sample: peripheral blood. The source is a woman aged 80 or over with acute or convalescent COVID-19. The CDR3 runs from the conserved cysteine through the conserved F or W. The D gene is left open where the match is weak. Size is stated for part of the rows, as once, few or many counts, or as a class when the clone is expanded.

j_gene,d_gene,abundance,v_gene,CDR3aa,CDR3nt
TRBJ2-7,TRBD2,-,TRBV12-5,CASGLAHTSGSTYEQYF,TGTGCTAGTGGTTTGGCTCATACGAGCGGGAGTACATACGAGCAGTACTTC
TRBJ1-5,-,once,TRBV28,CASSIRGPQHF,TGTGCCAGCAGTATCAGGGGGCCCCAGCATTTT
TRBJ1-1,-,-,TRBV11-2,CASSLYRPGQGSEAFF,TGTGCCAGCAGCTTATACCGCCCTGGGCAGGGTTCTGAAGCTTTCTTT
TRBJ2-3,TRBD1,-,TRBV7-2,CASSLFETGGTDTQYF,TGTGCCAGCAGCTTATTCGAGACAGGGGGGACAGATACGCAGTATTTT
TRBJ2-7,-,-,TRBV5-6,CASSPGSSIPYEQYF,TGTGCCAGCAGCCCGGGGTCATCGATCCCCTACGAGCAGTACTTC
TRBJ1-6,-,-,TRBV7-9,CASSPDSYNSPLHF,TGTGCCAGCAGCCCAGACAGTTATAATTCACCCCTCCACTTT
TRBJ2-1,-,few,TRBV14,CASSQEFAVNEQFF,TGTGCCAGCAGCCAAGAGTTCGCGGTCAATGAGCAGTTCTTC
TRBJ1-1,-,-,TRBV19,CASSRGGHPNTEAFF,TGTGCCAGTAGTAGAGGGGGACACCCGAACACTGAAGCTTTCTTT
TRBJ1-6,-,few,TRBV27,CASRLGGADSPLHF,TGTGCCAGCAGACTGGGGGGGGCGGATTCACCCCTCCACTTT
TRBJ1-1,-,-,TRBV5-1,CASSLGLGSTNTEAFF,TGCGCCAGCAGCTTAGGTTTGGGCAGCACAAACACTGAAGCTTTCTTT
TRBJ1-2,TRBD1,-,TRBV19,CASSNQGTETTYGYTF,TGTGCCAGTAGTAACCAAGGGACAGAAACCACCTATGGCTACACCTTC
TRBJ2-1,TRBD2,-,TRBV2,CASSPAGDPYNEQFF,TGTGCCAGCAGCCCAGCGGGGGATCCCTACAATGAGCAGTTCTTC
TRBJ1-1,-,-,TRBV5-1,CASEATERLNTEAFF,TGCGCCAGCGAGGCAACTGAGAGACTGAACACTGAAGCTTTCTTT
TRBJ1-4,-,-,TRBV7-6,CASSQRGGHEKLFF,TGTGCCAGCAGCCAACGCGGAGGTCACGAAAAACTGTTTTTT
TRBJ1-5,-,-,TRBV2,CASSGPGTNNQPQHF,TGTGCCAGCAGTGGTCCAGGGACAAATAATCAGCCCCAGCATTTT
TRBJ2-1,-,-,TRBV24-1,CATSAAGTNNNEQFF,TGTGCCACCAGTGCGGCAGGGACAAATAACAATGAGCAGTTCTTC
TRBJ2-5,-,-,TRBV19,CASTPRLGPQETQYF,TGTGCCAGTACTCCCCGCCTGGGGCCCCAAGAGACCCAGTACTTC
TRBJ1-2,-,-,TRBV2,CASSEAVGYGYTF,TGTGCCAGCAGTGAAGCGGTCGGCTATGGCTACACCTTC
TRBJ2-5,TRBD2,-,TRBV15,CATSAERGGAQETQYF,TGTGCCACCAGCGCCGAACGGGGAGGGGCTCAGGAGACCCAGTACTTC
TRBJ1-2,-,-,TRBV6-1,CASSEAQTYLPYGYTF,TGTGCCAGCAGTGAAGCGCAGACTTACCTTCCTTATGGCTACACCTTC
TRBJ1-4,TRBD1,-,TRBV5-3,CARSCPHGRGRAEKLFF,TGTGCCAGAAGCTGTCCTCACGGAAGGGGGCGGGCTGAAAAACTGTTTTTT
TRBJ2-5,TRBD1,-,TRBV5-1,CASSSLGTGESETQYF,TGCGCCAGCAGCTCATTAGGGACAGGCGAAAGCGAGACCCAGTACTTC
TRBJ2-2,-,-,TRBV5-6,CASSFGYTNTGELFF,TGTGCCAGCAGCTTCGGGTATACCAACACCGGGGAGCTGTTTTTT
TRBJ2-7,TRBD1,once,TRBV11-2,CASSLVRDRVLEQYF,TGTGCCAGCAGCTTAGTAAGGGACAGGGTCTTAGAGCAGTACTTC
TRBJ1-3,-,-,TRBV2,CASSEVESSGNTIYF,TGTGCCAGCAGTGAGGTTGAGTCCTCCGGAAACACCATATATTTT
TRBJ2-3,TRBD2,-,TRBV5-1,CASSRGGTDTQYF,TGCGCCAGCAGTCGCGGGGGAACAGATACGCAGTATTTT
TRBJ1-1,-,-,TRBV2,CASTPQGQTNTEAFF,TGTGCCAGCACCCCTCAAGGACAGACGAACACTGAAGCTTTCTTT
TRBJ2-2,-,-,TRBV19,CASRRRRAAGELFF,TGTGCCAGTAGGAGAAGGCGGGCAGCCGGGGAGCTGTTTTTT
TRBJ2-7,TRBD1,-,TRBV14,CASSRPGTGGYEQYF,TGTGCCAGCAGCCGCCCCGGGACAGGGGGTTACGAGCAGTACTTC
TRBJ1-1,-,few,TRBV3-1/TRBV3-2,CASSHSGSTEAFF,TGTGCCAGCAGCCATTCTGGGAGCACTGAAGCTTTCTTT
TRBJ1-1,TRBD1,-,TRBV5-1,CASRGTGLNTEAFF,TGCGCCAGCAGGGGGACAGGGCTGAACACTGAAGCTTTCTTT
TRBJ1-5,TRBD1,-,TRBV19,CASSMRPGQGNQPQHF,TGTGCCAGTAGCATGAGGCCGGGACAGGGCAATCAGCCCCAGCATTTT
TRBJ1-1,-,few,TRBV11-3,CASSQSVTGGVVNTEAFF,TGTGCCAGCAGCCAATCCGTCACAGGTGGGGTCGTGAACACTGAAGCTTTCTTT
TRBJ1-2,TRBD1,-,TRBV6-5,CASSTTLQGRGGYTF,TGTGCCAGCAGTACAACCCTACAGGGGAGAGGGGGCTACACCTTC
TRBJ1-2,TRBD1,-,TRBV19,CASSIGTGAGYTF,TGTGCCAGTAGTATCGGGACAGGGGCTGGCTACACCTTC
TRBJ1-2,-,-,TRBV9,CASSVGRDTLRGDYGYTF,TGTGCCAGCAGCGTAGGGCGGGACACGCTGCGGGGGGACTATGGCTACACCTTC
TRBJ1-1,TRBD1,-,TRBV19,CASSPGTGNLNTEAFF,TGTGCCAGTAGCCCCGGGACAGGGAATCTTAACACTGAAGCTTTCTTT
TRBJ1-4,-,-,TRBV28,CASTLAGTNEKLFF,TGTGCCAGCACCTTGGCGGGAACTAATGAAAAACTGTTTTTT
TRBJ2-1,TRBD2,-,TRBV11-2,CASSLRAGGYNEQFF,TGTGCCAGCAGCTTAAGGGCGGGGGGATACAATGAGCAGTTCTTC
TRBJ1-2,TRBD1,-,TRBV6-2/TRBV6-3,CASSVNTGVSGYTF,TGTGCCAGCAGTGTGAACACAGGGGTTAGCGGCTACACCTTC
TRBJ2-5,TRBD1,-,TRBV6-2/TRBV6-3,CASSYWGGTGETQYF,TGTGCCAGCAGTTACTGGGGGGGGACAGGGGAGACCCAGTACTTC
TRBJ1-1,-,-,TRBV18,CASSLVTMERGMNTEAFF,TGTGCCAGCTCCCTCGTGACGATGGAAAGAGGGATGAACACTGAAGCTTTCTTT
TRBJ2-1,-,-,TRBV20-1,CSASPLEQFF,TGCAGTGCTAGCCCCCTTGAGCAGTTCTTC
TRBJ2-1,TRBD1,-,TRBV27,CASSHPGTDPYNEQFF,TGTGCCAGCAGTCACCCCGGGACAGACCCATACAATGAGCAGTTCTTC
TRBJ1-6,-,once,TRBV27,CASSFGKVSPLHF,TGTGCCAGCAGTTTCGGGAAGGTTTCACCCCTCCACTTT
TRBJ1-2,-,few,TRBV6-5,CASRRGGGYTF,TGTGCCAGCAGACGTGGGGGCGGCTACACCTTC